What follows is one T cell receptor (beta chain) and its context. The entry originates in a study of blood T cell repertoires in COVID-19. Across the study: COVID-19 samples, acute and convalescent, were from the United States, Italy and Spain. PBMCs, B-cell-depleted T cells, or T cells were the source of the cDNA or gDNA that made up the material.

Per the original methods: Amplification with reference gene primers provided the estimates of nucleated cell counts. Profiled with immunoSEQ multiplex PCR; TCRdb holds only in-frame clones, not every one. The D gene and trimming were derived from the DNA, and the V and J assignments and clone size from that table. The data hold around 190,000 clones, with 85% observed a single time. This CDR3 has 15 amino acids. Trimming removed 2 bases from V and 6 bases from J, with 16 bases in between. From germline, CDR1 is LGHNA and CDR2 YSLEER. J is TRBJ1-1 and V is TRBV4-3, with D tentatively TRBD1 (5 bases). Source material: peripheral blood. The source of this sequence is an elderly woman with acute or convalescent COVID-19. CDR3 nucleotide sequence: TGCGCCAGCAGCCAACAACCCGGGGGTTGGGCTGAAGCTTTCTTT. As protein: CASSQQPGGWAEAFF.